This TCR beta chain was identified during a study of T cell changes during pregnancy in multiple sclerosis. This CDR3 spans 13 amino acids. The germline V gene encodes CDR1 MNHNS and CDR2 SASEGT. The V gene lost 4 bases and the J gene lost 4 bases, with 9 bases spanning the gap. TCRdb's table, derived via immunoSEQ multiplex PCR, lists solely in-frame clones and lacks some. The data show about 40,000 clones, around 91% seen once. Sequencing was performed on CD4+ T cells from peripheral blood mononuclear cells, taken before pregnancy. This TCR was sampled from a female donor with multiple sclerosis, enrolled in a pregnancy study. This chain joins TRBV6-1 and TRBJ2-3, with D possibly being TRBD2 (5 bases). The CDR3 DNA reads TGTGCCAGCAGTGTGGCTAGCCCAGATACGCAGTATTTT. Residues: CASSVASPDTQYF.